This passage covers 19 T cell receptor beta chains from one sample sequenced in a study of CD8 T cells in Susac syndrome. Random hexamers were used to reverse transcribe 0.5 to 1 ug of RNA. TCRdb reprocessed the immunoSEQ multiplex PCR reads via MiXCR and lists one record per CDR3 protein. This table has around 200,000 distinct CDR3 sequences, 80% to 95% appearing once. Material: CD8+ T cells from PBMCs. Receptor source: a human donor with multiple sclerosis.

The V and J genes are TRBV29-1 and TRBJ2-5; D tentatively fits TRBD1 or TRBD2 (5 bases each). Per germline, CDR1 SQVTM and CDR2 ANQGSEA. The CDR3 is made up of 15 amino acids. V was clipped by 6 bases and J by 5 bases, with 22 bases between them. The chain's CDR3 is CSVSGGWVLSETQYF. The CDR3 region has the DNA TGCAGCGTGAGTGGGGGATGGGTGCTTAGCGAGACCCAGTACTTC.

The V call is TRBV19, the J call TRBJ2-1; D not certain. The CDR3 loop spans 15 amino acids. The V and J ends lost 5 bases and 0 bases respectively, with 11 bases between them. Germline V gene sequence: CDR1 LNHDA, CDR2 SQIVND (reference sequence). Here the CDR3 reads CASSSGGYSYNEQFF. DNA for the CDR3: TGTGCCAGTAGTTCGGGTGGGTACTCCTACAATGAGCAGTTCTTC.

The CDR3 nucleotides are TGCAGTGCTAGACCGGGGGACTCCTACAATGAGCAGTTCTTC. This sequence encodes CSARPGDSYNEQFF. This chain connects TRBV20-1 to TRBJ2-1, with a tentative D call TRBD2 (6 bases). The CDR3 contains 14 residues. Trimming stripped 2 bases from V and 0 bases from J, with 8 bases between. Germline V gene lookup returns CDR1 DFQATT and CDR2 SNEGSKA (reference sequence).

The V and J genes are TRBV9 and TRBJ2-5, with 9 bases matching TRBD1. Germline CDR1 reads SGDLS; CDR2 reads YYNGEE. CDR3 length: 17 residues. With V trimmed by 0 bases and J by 3 bases, 9 bases remained unmatched. Here the CDR3 DNA reads TGTGCCAGCAGCGTAGAGGGTCTTACAGGGGGCGAAGAGACCCAGTACTTC. As protein: CASSVEGLTGGEETQYF.

This CDR3 reads CASSPWVPGEEETQYF. CDR3 DNA: TGTGCCAGCAGCCCGTGGGTGCCCGGGGAGGAGGAGACCCAGTACTTC. The chain joins TRBV7-9 to TRBJ2-5; D perhaps matches TRBD2 (6 bases). Trimming pared 5 bases from V and 5 bases from J, leaving 21 bases between. Germline V gives CDR1 SEHNR, CDR2 FQNEAQ (reference sequence). The CDR3 extends over 16 amino acids.

This sequence joins TRBV21-1 and TRBJ1-3; no DNA check was done on the table's D call, TRBD1. TRBV21-1 constitutes a pseudogene. The CDR3 length is 15 residues. CDR3 residues: CASNNRGFSGNTIYF. The CDR3 nucleotides read TGTGCCAGCAACAACAGGGGGTTCTCTGGAAACACCATATATTTT.

V and J are TRBV29-1 and TRBJ2-1; D possibly corresponds to TRBD1 (5 bases). CDR3 length: 13 amino acids. The germline V gene encodes CDR1 SQVTM and CDR2 ANQGSEA. Trimming shortened V by 4 bases and J by 7 bases, and 14 bases separated the two germline ends. Written as DNA, the CDR3 is TGCAGCGTTGTGCCCAGGGATAGGAATGAGCAGTTCTTC. This codes for CSVVPRDRNEQFF.

This chain connects TRBV20-1 to TRBJ2-5; 7 positions agree with TRBD2. V was clipped by 0 bases and J by 5 bases; unmatched bases: 15. Germline values: CDR1 DFQATT, CDR2 SNEGSKA (reference sequence). The CDR3 contains 17 residues. Here the CDR3 reads CSARDLSSGLRGETQYF. The CDR3, as DNA: TGCAGTGCTAGAGATCTGTCTAGCGGCCTCCGAGGGGAGACCCAGTACTTC.

The V call is TRBV27, the J call TRBJ1-1, with 7 bases fitting TRBD1. Losses at the gene ends were 6 bases for V and 6 bases for J; bases not matched to a gene: 10. The CDR3 runs 14 residues. The germline gives CDR1 MNHEY, CDR2 SMNVEV (reference sequence). The CDR3 nucleotides read TGTGCCAGCAGCGACTTAGGGACAGTCTCTGAAGCTTTCTTT. Translated, it gives CASSDLGTVSEAFF.

J is TRBJ2-1 and V is TRBV20-1; tentative D call: TRBD2 (5 bases). The CDR3 spans 12 residues. The germline V and J ends were trimmed by 3 bases and 9 bases, with 12 bases remaining between them. Germline loops: CDR1 DFQATT, CDR2 SNEGSKA (reference sequence). This CDR3 is CSASELATEQFF. The CDR3 bases are TGCAGTGCTAGTGAGCTAGCTACTGAGCAGTTCTTC.

This clonotype showed up just a few times. The rearrangement joins TRBV5-1 to TRBJ2-3; D is ambiguous. Trimming pared 1 base from V and 6 bases from J, leaving 3 bases between. Germline V gives CDR1 SGHRS, CDR2 YFSETQ. The CDR3 is made up of 11 amino acids. The CDR3 loop reads CASSLYDTQYF. The DNA for the CDR3 is TGCGCCAGCAGCTTGTATGATACGCAGTATTTT.

The chain carries TRBV9 and TRBJ2-7; 9 nucleotides match TRBD2. The CDR3 loop spans 15 amino acids. J lost 0 bases, V lost 0 bases, and 1 base had no gene match. The germline gives CDR1 SGDLS, CDR2 YYNGEE. The CDR3 DNA reads as TGTGCCAGCAGCGTAGCTAGCGGGACCTCCTACGAGCAGTACTTC. Translating it yields CASSVASGTSYEQYF.

V usage is TRBV11-2 and J usage is TRBJ2-1; 11 bases map to TRBD2. Trimming took 8 bases from V and 0 from J; bases not matched to a gene: 6. The CDR3 runs to 16 residues. The V gene's germline CDR1 is SGHAT and CDR2 FQNNGV. The CDR3 sequence is CASLGLAGLSYNEQFF. The DNA of the CDR3 is TGTGCCAGCCTCGGACTAGCGGGTCTCTCCTACAATGAGCAGTTCTTC.

The V gene is TRBV24-1, the J gene TRBJ1-2; a possible D gene is TRBD1 (5 bases). This CDR3 region has 13 residues. Trimming shortened V by 8 bases and J by 4 bases, and 13 bases separated the two germline ends. Germline loops: CDR1 KGHDR, CDR2 SFDVKD. The CDR3 is CATKRQSRYGYTF. The CDR3 nucleotides are TGTGCCACCAAGCGACAGTCGCGCTATGGCTACACCTTC.

In its sample, this clonotype was seen once. This chain uses TRBV14 with TRBJ2-7, with a weak D call TRBD1 (5 bases). The CDR3 contains 15 residues. Germline CDR1 is SGHDN and CDR2 is FVKESK. Trimming removed 1 base at V and 2 bases at J, with 12 bases between. The CDR3 region is CASSQAQGSTYEQYF. The CDR3 coding sequence is TGTGCCAGCAGCCAAGCGCAGGGATCCACCTACGAGCAGTACTTC.

The rearrangement joins TRBV7-3 to TRBJ1-2; 7 bases align to TRBD1. The CDR3 loop spans 15 amino acids. Germline CDR1 SGHTA, CDR2 FQGTGA. After removal of 5 bases from V and 4 bases from J, the junction contained 10 bases not matched to a gene. Here the CDR3 reads CASSPTQGNRYGYTF. The CDR3 coding sequence is TGTGCCAGCAGCCCCACACAGGGGAACCGCTATGGCTACACCTTC.

The table lists this clonotype with a few counts. The genes are TRBV6-5 and TRBJ2-7; weak D call: TRBD1 (6 bases). Germline assignment: CDR1 MNHEY and CDR2 SVGAGI. The CDR3 contains 13 residues. V was trimmed by 6 bases and J by 3 bases, leaving 12 bases between them. CDR3 sequence (DNA): TGTGCCAGCAGCCACCGAGGGGGCTACGAGCAGTACTTC. It codes for CASSHRGGYEQYF.

The chain joins TRBV19 to TRBJ2-7; maybe TRBD2 (5 bases). The CDR3 loop spans 12 amino acids. The V and J ends lost 6 bases and 7 bases respectively, with 13 bases between them. From germline, CDR1 is LNHDA and CDR2 SQIVND (reference sequence). The CDR3 region has the DNA TGTGCCAGTAGCACCACCTCGGGGGAGCAGTACTTC. Amino acid sequence: CASSTTSGEQYF.

The chain recombines TRBV4-1 with TRBJ1-5; unclear D gene. Trimming took 8 bases from V and 2 from J, leaving 13 bases between them. Germline V gives CDR1 MGHRA, CDR2 YSYEKL. The CDR3 has 14 amino acids. CDR3 DNA: TGCGCCAGCGGTTTCGAGGACGGCAATCAGCCCCAGCATTTT. Amino acid sequence: CASGFEDGNQPQHF.